The 10 T cell receptor beta chains in this list originate from one sample, sequenced in a study of blood T cell repertoires in COVID-19. The assay was immunoSEQ multiplex PCR, and TCRdb's table has in-frame clones only and misses some. The sample holds roughly 180,000 clones; about 85% are singletons and the top ten take around 8%. Source material: peripheral blood. These receptors were collected from a woman aged 55-70 years with acute or convalescent COVID-19.

This clone was detected only once. The V call is TRBV3-1 (or the pseudogene TRBV3-2), the J call TRBJ2-7; possible D gene TRBD1, 5 bases. Trimming took 4 bases from V and 5 from J, leaving 12 bases between them. Germline V gene lookup returns CDR1 LGHDT and CDR2 YNNKEL (reference sequence). The CDR3 is 13 amino acids. The CDR3 region is CASSPGLPHEQYF. In DNA form, the CDR3 reads TGTGCCAGCAGCCCAGGGCTTCCCCACGAGCAGTACTTC.

The chain links TRBV12-5 to TRBJ2-1; TRBD1 matches at 8 bases. Germline CDR1 LGHNT, CDR2 FRNRAP. The CDR3 sequence is 14 residues long. Trimming cost V 7 bases and J 5 bases; bases outside gene matches: 7. Written as DNA, the CDR3 is TGTGCTAGTGCCGGGACAGGACCCAACAATGAGCAGTTCTTC. Amino acid sequence: CASAGTGPNNEQFF.

The chain employs TRBV2 and TRBJ1-6; TRBD1 matches 10 bases. Germline V lookup: CDR1 SNHLY, CDR2 FYNNEI. The junction had 6 bases not matched to a gene; V was cut back by 6 bases and J by 10 bases. This CDR3 spans 14 amino acids. CDR3: CASRGDRGGSPLHF. The CDR3 region has the DNA TGTGCCAGCAGGGGGGACAGGGGTGGCTCACCCCTCCACTTT.

This chain connects TRBV7-3 to TRBJ2-7; TRBD2 matches at 8 bases. Per the germline V gene, CDR1 is SGHTA and CDR2 is FQGTGA. The CDR3 runs to 15 residues. Trimming cost V 2 bases and J 7 bases; bases outside gene matches: 10. In DNA form, the CDR3 reads TGTGCCAGCAGCTTACGGGAGCGGGAGAAGGGGGAGCAGTACGTC. Encoded protein: CASSLREREKGEQYV.

J is TRBJ1-1 and V is TRBV18; no reliable D call. Trimming cost V 0 bases and J 4 bases, with 9 bases left between them. The V gene's germline CDR1 is KGHSH and CDR2 LQKENI. The CDR3 has 14 residues. CDR3 loop: CASSPPSVGTEAFF. In nucleotides, the CDR3 is TGTGCCAGCTCACCACCTAGCGTCGGCACTGAAGCTTTCTTT.

This rearrangement joins TRBV19 to TRBJ2-5; 10 nucleotides match TRBD2. Germline V CDR1 and CDR2: LNHDA, SQIVND (reference sequence). J was trimmed by 5 bases and V by 5 bases; bases with no gene match: 5. This CDR3 spans 14 amino acids. This CDR3 is CASSPASGSETQYF. In DNA form, the CDR3 reads TGTGCCAGTAGTCCAGCTAGCGGGAGTGAGACCCAGTACTTC.

This clone was seen only a few times. This rearrangement joins TRBV4-1 to TRBJ2-2; TRBD2 is a possible D gene (6 bases). This CDR3 has 16 residues. Germline CDR1 MGHRA, CDR2 YSYEKL. The germline V and J ends were trimmed by 0 bases and 3 bases, with 11 bases remaining between them. The DNA of the CDR3 is TGCGCCAGCAGCCAAGAACCGGTAGCGGACACCGGGGAGCTGTTTTTT. Amino acids: CASSQEPVADTGELFF.

The rearrangement links TRBV5-1 to TRBJ2-1; 8 bases fit TRBD2. The CDR3 consists of 15 residues. V lost 0 bases and J lost 5; bases outside the gene matches: 4. Germline CDR1 reads SGHRS; CDR2 reads YFSETQ. In DNA form, the CDR3 reads TGCGCCAGCAGCTTGGCCAGCGGGAGAAACAATGAGCAGTTCTTC. It specifies CASSLASGRNNEQFF.

The chain combines TRBV5-1 with TRBJ2-3, with TRBD2 matching over 7 bases. Germline values: CDR1 SGHRS, CDR2 YFSETQ. The CDR3 sequence is 15 residues long. The ends lost 0 bases at V and 4 bases at J; junction bases unmatched: 5. CDR3 DNA: TGCGCCAGCAGCTTGGGCGGGAGAGACCCAGATACGCAGTATTTT. It translates to CASSLGGRDPDTQYF.

The V call is TRBV12-5, the J call TRBJ2-7, with D possibly TRBD2 on 6 matching bases. The CDR3 totals 12 residues. The V and J ends lost 7 bases and 4 bases respectively, with 11 bases between them. The germline gives CDR1 LGHNT, CDR2 FRNRAP. CDR3 DNA sequence: TGTGCTAGTGCCCGGGACTCGTACGAGCAGTACTTC. This codes for CASARDSYEQYF.